This T cell receptor beta chain was identified in a study of follicular helper T cells after annual influenza vaccination. Libraries were prepared by immunoSEQ multiplex PCR; TCRdb keeps only in-frame clonotypes and omits some of them. The profile shows about 10,000 clones, 80% to 90% of them singletons. The time point was: 2015-2016 season, 7 days after influenza vaccination. The starting material was CXCR5+ CD38- circulating T follicular helper cells from blood, obtained 7 days after influenza vaccination. Indicated subset: circulating Tfh, non-naive CD4+CXCR5+PD-1+ (ICOS+CD38+ or ICOS-CD38-). This sequence was found in an adult who received the influenza vaccine.

The chain's CDR3 is CASSQPTSGPQETQYF. CDR3 coding DNA: TGCGCCAGCAGCCAACCGACTAGTGGGCCCCAAGAGACCCAGTACTTC. This chain connects TRBV4-1 to TRBJ2-5, with D possibly being TRBD2 (6 bases). V shed 2 bases and J shed 1 base, with 14 bases lying between them. The germline V gene encodes CDR1 MGHRA and CDR2 YSYEKL. The CDR3 is 16 amino acids.